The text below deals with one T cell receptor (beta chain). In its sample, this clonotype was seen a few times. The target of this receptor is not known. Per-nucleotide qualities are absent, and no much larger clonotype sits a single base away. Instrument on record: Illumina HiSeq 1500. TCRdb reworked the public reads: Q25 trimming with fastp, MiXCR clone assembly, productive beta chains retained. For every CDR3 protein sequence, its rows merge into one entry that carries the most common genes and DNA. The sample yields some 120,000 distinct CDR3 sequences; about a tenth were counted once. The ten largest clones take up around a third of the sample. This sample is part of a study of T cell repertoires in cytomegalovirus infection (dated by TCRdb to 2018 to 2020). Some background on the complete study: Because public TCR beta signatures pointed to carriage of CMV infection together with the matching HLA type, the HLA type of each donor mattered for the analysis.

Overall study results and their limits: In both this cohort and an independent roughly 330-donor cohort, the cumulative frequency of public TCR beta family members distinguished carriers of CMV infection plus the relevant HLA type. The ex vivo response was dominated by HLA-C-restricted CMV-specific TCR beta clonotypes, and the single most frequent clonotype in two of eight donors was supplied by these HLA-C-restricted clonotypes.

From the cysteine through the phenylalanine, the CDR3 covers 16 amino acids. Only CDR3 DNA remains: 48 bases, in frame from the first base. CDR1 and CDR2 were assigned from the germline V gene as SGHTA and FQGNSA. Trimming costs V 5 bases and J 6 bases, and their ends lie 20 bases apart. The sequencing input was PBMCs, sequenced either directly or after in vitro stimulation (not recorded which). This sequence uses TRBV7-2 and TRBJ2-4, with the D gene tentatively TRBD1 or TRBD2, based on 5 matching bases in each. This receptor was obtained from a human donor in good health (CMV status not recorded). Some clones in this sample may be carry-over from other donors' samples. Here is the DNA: TGTGCCAGCAGCCCTAGCCGGACATTCCCGGGAAACATTCAGTACTTC. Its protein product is CASSPSRTFPGNIQYF. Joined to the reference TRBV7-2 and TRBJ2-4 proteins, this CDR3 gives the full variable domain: GAGVSQSPSNKVTEKGKDVELRCDPISGHTALYWYRQSLGQGLEFLIYFQGNSAPDKSGLPSDRFSAERTGGSVSTLTIQRTQQEDSAVYLCASSPSRTFPGNIQYFGAGTRLSVL.